These 32 T cell receptor beta chains came from one sample sequenced in a study of blood T cells in healthy people across ages. A J-beta primer mix and a sample-barcoded 5' primer were used in a second PCR of roughly 6 to 12 cycles. TCRdb analysed the 5' RACE reads with MiXCR anew, one entry per CDR3 protein. The top ten clones hold 20% to 30% of a sample with hundreds of thousands of distinct CDR3 sequences, around 50% of them seen once. The sample was blood. The receptors were gathered from a man aged 35 to 55 in good health.

The chain is built from TRBV10-3 and TRBJ2-1; maybe TRBD2 (6 bases). This CDR3 comprises 16 residues. Trimming took off 0 bases at V and 0 bases at J, with 9 bases between the two ends. Germline CDR1 reads ENHRY; CDR2 reads SYGVKD. CDR3 in amino acids: CAISESAGSSYNEQFF. The CDR3 DNA follows: TGTGCCATCAGTGAGTCGGCGGGGAGCTCCTACAATGAGCAGTTCTTC.

This chain joins TRBV15 and TRBJ2-5, with D possibly TRBD1 on 5 matching bases. This CDR3 spans 15 amino acids. In germline, CDR1 is LNHNV, CDR2 YYDKDF (reference sequence). Trimming took 2 bases from V and 1 from J, leaving 11 bases between them. The DNA of the CDR3 is TGTGCCACCAGCAGAACTTACGACAGCCAAGAGACCCAGTACTTC. It yields the protein CATSRTYDSQETQYF.

This chain joins TRBV6-2 or TRBV6-3 and TRBJ2-1; 9 bases align to TRBD2. V lost 5 bases to trimming and J lost 7 bases; unmatched junction nucleotides: 6. The CDR3 is 14 residues long. Germline V lookup: CDR1 MNHEY, CDR2 SVGEGT. The DNA for the CDR3 is TGTGCCAGCAGTACGCGGGAGGGGGGGAATGAGCAGTTCTTC. This gives the protein CASSTREGGNEQFF.

This chain uses TRBV12-3 or TRBV12-4 with TRBJ2-3, with no clear D. CDR3 length: 16 residues. The germline V and J ends were trimmed by 4 bases and 4 bases, with 18 bases remaining between them. The CDR3 DNA reads as TGTGCCAGCAGTTCCCCTAAGGGATTATCGCCAGATACGCAGTATTTT. It encodes CASSSPKGLSPDTQYF.

This clonotype has just a few counts. V and J are TRBV29-1 and TRBJ2-7; unclear D gene. V was shortened by 6 bases and J by 2 bases, with 20 bases between the two germline ends. This CDR3 comprises 15 residues. Looked up from germline, CDR1 is SQVTM and CDR2 is ANQGSEA. As DNA, the CDR3 is TGCAGCGTATGGGCGTGGCAGGAACGGACCTACGAGCAGTACTTC. Protein sequence: CSVWAWQERTYEQYF.

The chain recombines TRBV6-6 with TRBJ1-1, with D possibly being TRBD1 (6 bases). In germline, CDR1 is MNHNY, CDR2 SVGAGI (reference sequence). There are 15 residues in the CDR3. Deletions cut 0 bases from V and 1 base from J, with 9 bases between. The CDR3 protein is CASSYSGAGNTEAFF. DNA of the CDR3: TGTGCCAGCAGTTACTCGGGGGCGGGGAACACTGAAGCTTTCTTT.

The rearrangement links TRBV27 to TRBJ2-3; D call uncertain. The CDR3 sequence is 13 residues long. V lost 10 bases, J lost 0 bases, and 11 bases lay in between. The V gene's germline CDR1 is MNHEY and CDR2 SMNVEV (reference sequence). CDR3 sequence: CATTRPSTDTQYF. In DNA, the CDR3 is TGTGCCACCACAAGACCCAGCACAGATACGCAGTATTTT.

The chain carries TRBV5-1 and TRBJ1-1; tentatively, D is TRBD1 (5 bases). Trimming pared 8 bases from V and 9 bases from J, leaving 20 bases between. The CDR3 is 13 amino acids. Germline-derived CDR1 and CDR2 are SGHRS and YFSETQ. The CDR3: CASALDSSSQAFF. As DNA, the CDR3 is TGCGCCAGTGCACTCGACAGTTCGAGCCAAGCTTTCTTT.

This chain uses TRBV20-1 with TRBJ2-3; 7 nucleotides line up with TRBD2. The germline CDR1 and CDR2 sequences are DFQATT and SNEGSKA (reference sequence). V lost 3 bases and J lost 2; bases outside the gene matches: 14. The length of the CDR3 is 17 residues. CDR3 in amino acids: CSASPWRDGGITDTQYF. CDR3 nucleotide sequence: TGCAGTGCTAGTCCTTGGCGGGACGGGGGGATCACAGATACGCAGTATTTT.

This clonotype was seen a few times. The genes are TRBV6-2 or TRBV6-3 and TRBJ2-7; D tentatively reads TRBD1 or TRBD2 (5 bases each). The ends were cut back, 8 bases at V and 2 bases at J, with 16 bases in the middle. The length of the CDR3 is 14 residues. The germline CDR1 and CDR2 sequences are MNHEY and SVGEGT. The CDR3: CASGPQGATYEQYF. As DNA, the CDR3 is TGTGCCAGCGGTCCCCAGGGAGCTACCTACGAGCAGTACTTC.

This clonotype was seen a few times. This chain connects TRBV20-1 to TRBJ1-2, with TRBD1 identical over 7 bases. V lost 0 bases and J lost 3; bases outside the gene matches: 7. This CDR3 is built from 15 residues. Germline assignment: CDR1 DFQATT and CDR2 SNEGSKA (reference sequence). The CDR3 DNA sequence: TGCAGTGCTAGAGATATACAGGGGAGGTACTATGGCTACACCTTC. Residues: CSARDIQGRYYGYTF.

The sample holds a few counts of this clonotype. The chain couples TRBV6-2 or TRBV6-3 to TRBJ2-3; perhaps TRBD1 as D (6 bases). CDR1 and CDR2 from the germline V gene are MNHEY and SVGEGT. V dropped 5 bases and J dropped 1 base, with 16 bases sitting between them. The CDR3 runs 16 residues. In DNA, the CDR3 is TGTGCCAGCAGTCCCCTGGGGGCTACTGGCACAGATACGCAGTATTTT. It translates to CASSPLGATGTDTQYF.

The V gene is TRBV27, the J gene TRBJ2-1; maybe TRBD1 (5 bases). CDR3 size: 13 residues. Germline V gene sequence: CDR1 MNHEY, CDR2 SMNVEV (reference sequence). V was cut by 5 bases and J by 7 bases, with 12 bases left in between. The CDR3 is CASSVRQINEQFF. The CDR3, as DNA: TGTGCCAGCAGTGTAAGACAGATAAATGAGCAGTTCTTC.

The gene calls are TRBV3-1 and TRBJ2-5; TRBD2 matches at 12 bases. Trimming cost V 0 bases and J 2 bases; bases outside gene matches: 7. CDR1 and CDR2 (germline): LGHDT, YNNKEL (reference sequence). The CDR3 has 18 residues. The CDR3 loop reads CASSQDRSGLAGQETQYF. The DNA of the CDR3 is TGTGCCAGCAGCCAAGATCGGTCGGGACTAGCGGGTCAAGAGACCCAGTACTTC.

The J gene is TRBJ1-2, the V gene TRBV3-1; TRBD1 matches at 10 bases. Germline V gene sequence: CDR1 LGHDT, CDR2 YNNKEL (reference sequence). The length of the CDR3 is 16 residues. V trimming: 2 bases; J trimming: 3 bases; junction bases outside the gene matches: 6. This CDR3 reads CASSQQTGGADYGYTF. The CDR3 DNA sequence: TGTGCCAGCAGCCAACAGACAGGGGGCGCTGACTATGGCTACACCTTC. The variable domain in full, completed from reference TRBV3-1 and TRBJ1-2, reads DTAVSQTPKYLVTQMGNDKSIKCEQNLGHDTMYWYKQDSKKFLKIMFSYNNKELIINETVPNRFSPKSPDKAHLNLHINSLELGDSAVYFCASSQQTGGADYGYTFGSGTRLTVV.

The genes are TRBV24-1 and TRBJ1-2; D is possibly TRBD1 (6 bases). Germline V gives CDR1 KGHDR, CDR2 SFDVKD. V shed 5 bases and J shed 5 bases, with 11 bases lying between them. The CDR3 is 13 residues long. The chain's CDR3 is CATSVSTGYGYTF. The DNA for the CDR3 is TGTGCCACCAGTGTCTCGACAGGTTATGGCTACACCTTC.

This clonotype was recorded a few times. This sequence joins TRBV27 and TRBJ2-5; no clear D gene. Deletions cut 3 bases from V and 2 bases from J, with 10 bases between. The CDR3 spans 14 residues. Germline V CDR1 and CDR2: MNHEY, SMNVEV (reference sequence). CDR3 DNA: TGTGCCAGCAGTTTCCTTGGGCAGCAAGAGACCCAGTACTTC. Its protein is CASSFLGQQETQYF.

The V gene is TRBV7-2, the J gene TRBJ2-5, with D hard to call. The CDR3 runs to 15 residues. The V gene's germline CDR1 is SGHTA and CDR2 FQGNSA. Deletions cut 0 bases from V and 2 bases from J, with 10 bases between. The CDR3 reads CASSLAPTAQETQYF. CDR3 DNA: TGTGCCAGCAGCTTAGCACCCACCGCTCAAGAGACCCAGTACTTC.

V gene TRBV10-3 combines with J gene TRBJ2-7; 7 positions agree with TRBD2. Looked up from germline, CDR1 is ENHRY and CDR2 is SYGVKD. This CDR3 has 16 residues. The ends lost 10 bases at V and 3 bases at J; junction bases unmatched: 18. Here the CDR3 reads CATRPPSGLMGYEQYF. The CDR3 nucleotides are TGTGCCACCAGACCCCCTAGCGGATTGATGGGCTACGAGCAGTACTTC.

This clonotype was counted a few times. CDR3 in amino acids: CASTRGGQEGYTF. The DNA of the CDR3 is TGTGCCAGCACTCGAGGGGGCCAAGAGGGCTACACCTTC. The chain links TRBV28 to TRBJ1-2, with TRBD1 identical over 7 bases. With 7 bases clipped from V and 8 bases from J, the junction kept 10 bases outside the gene matches. Germline V CDR1 and CDR2: MDHEN, SYDVKM. The CDR3 is made up of 13 amino acids.

This chain links TRBV7-3 with TRBJ2-1, with unresolved D. This CDR3 contains 14 residues. Germline assignment: CDR1 SGHTA and CDR2 FQGTGA. Trimming took off 4 bases at V and 4 bases at J, with 11 bases between the two ends. Here the CDR3 reads CASSSMTGYNEQFF. For the CDR3, the DNA is TGTGCCAGCAGCTCCATGACTGGATACAATGAGCAGTTCTTC.

V and J are TRBV4-2 and TRBJ1-2; no definite D call. Trimming took off 4 bases at V and 1 base at J, with 10 bases between the two ends. CDR1 is LGHNA and CDR2 is YNFKEQ in the germline V gene. This CDR3 is 14 amino acids long. In DNA form, the CDR3 reads TGTGCCAGCAGCCCCGAGGGAGATAACTATGGCTACACCTTC. Translating gives CASSPEGDNYGYTF.

The genes are TRBV20-1 and TRBJ2-1; TRBD2 aligns across 10 bases. Germline-derived CDR1 and CDR2 are DFQATT and SNEGSKA (reference sequence). CDR3 size: 16 residues. The V gene end was trimmed by 3 bases and the J gene end by 2 bases; junction bases not matched to a gene: 7. CDR3 region: CSASLQREGPYNEQFF. CDR3 bases: TGCAGTGCTAGCCTTCAGCGGGAGGGCCCCTACAATGAGCAGTTCTTC.

This clonotype was picked up a small number of times. J is TRBJ2-7 and V is TRBV5-6; 7 bases are shared with TRBD2. The J segment lost 3 bases and the V segment lost 4 bases, leaving 10 bases of the junction unmatched. The CDR3 sequence is 15 residues long. Germline V gives CDR1 SGHDT, CDR2 YYEEEE. In DNA form, the CDR3 reads TGTGCCAGCAGCCTTGTTCGGGGGGATTTCTACGAGCAGTACTTC. It is translated as CASSLVRGDFYEQYF.

There are a few counts of this clonotype. The chain uses TRBV6-2 or TRBV6-3 and TRBJ2-1, with a possible D match to TRBD1 (5 bases). CDR1 and CDR2 from the germline V gene are MNHEY and SVGEGT. Trimming pared 2 bases from V and 10 bases from J, leaving 12 bases between. This CDR3 spans 13 amino acids. The chain's CDR3 is CASSYIGHPEQFF. As DNA, the CDR3 is TGTGCCAGCAGTTACATCGGACACCCAGAGCAGTTCTTC.

V usage is TRBV4-3 and J usage is TRBJ2-1; D not certain. Germline-derived CDR1 and CDR2 are LGHNA and YSLEER. V shed 1 base and J shed 7 bases, with 14 bases lying between them. This CDR3 is built from 15 residues. CDR3 residues: CASSQVVGYMNEQFF. The CDR3 nucleotides read TGCGCCAGCAGCCAAGTGGTGGGATATATGAATGAGCAGTTCTTC.

This chain uses TRBV4-3 with TRBJ2-7, with 8 nucleotides matching TRBD2. Per the germline V gene, CDR1 is LGHNA and CDR2 is YSLEER. The CDR3 is made up of 16 amino acids. V was clipped by 4 bases and J by 2 bases; unmatched bases: 10. CDR3 nucleotides: TGCGCCAGCAGCCGGTCCGGTGCGGGAGGCACCTACGAGCAGTACTTC. Its translation is CASSRSGAGGTYEQYF.

In its sample, this clonotype was seen a few times. The chain employs TRBV7-7 and TRBJ2-5; TRBD2 matches 14 bases. The CDR3 is 15 residues long. Unmatched junction bases numbered 9, after V lost 11 bases and J lost 4 bases. Per germline, CDR1 SSHAT and CDR2 FNYEAQ (reference sequence). CDR3 amino acids: CACGTSGSEGETQYF. The CDR3 region has the DNA TGTGCCTGCGGGACTAGCGGGAGTGAAGGAGAGACCCAGTACTTC.

Remarks on this clonotype: This may come from a read error, since a much larger clone is one base off. This sequence joins TRBV11-3 and TRBJ2-1; the D gene is possibly TRBD1 (5 bases). The CDR3 length is 14 residues. Looked up from germline, CDR1 is SGHNT and CDR2 is YENEEA. The V gene lost 5 bases and the J gene lost 9 bases, with 17 bases spanning the gap. This chain's CDR3 is CASSVVAGIGEQFF. As DNA, the CDR3 is TGTGCCAGCAGCGTAGTCGCAGGGATAGGTGAGCAGTTCTTC.

CDR3 region: CASSLQGAYDEQYF. CDR3 in DNA: TGTGCCAGCAGCTTACAGGGGGCTTATGATGAGCAGTACTTC. This chain links TRBV7-2 with TRBJ2-5; 8 nucleotides line up with TRBD1. V shed 2 bases and J 11 bases; nucleotides not matched to a gene: 10. The CDR3 is 14 amino acids. Per the germline V gene, CDR1 is SGHTA and CDR2 is FQGNSA.

This clonotype was seen a handful of times. The chain employs TRBV7-2 and TRBJ2-7; 8 bases map to TRBD1. The CDR3 runs to 14 residues. Looked up from germline, CDR1 is SGHTA and CDR2 is FQGNSA. Trimming took 1 base from V and 7 from J; bases not matched to a gene: 6. The CDR3 is CASSLDWTGREQYF. The CDR3 coding sequence is TGTGCCAGCAGCTTAGATTGGACAGGGAGGGAGCAGTACTTC.

J is TRBJ2-5 and V is TRBV7-9; TRBD2 matches 8 bases. The end of the DNA aligns better with TRBJ2-7, so the J call may be wrong. CDR3 length: 14 amino acids. The germline V gene encodes CDR1 SEHNR and CDR2 FQNEAQ (reference sequence). This CDR3 is CASSSGTSLNEQYF. In nucleotides, the CDR3 is TGTGCCAGCAGCTCTGGGACTAGTCTGAACGAGCAGTACTTC.